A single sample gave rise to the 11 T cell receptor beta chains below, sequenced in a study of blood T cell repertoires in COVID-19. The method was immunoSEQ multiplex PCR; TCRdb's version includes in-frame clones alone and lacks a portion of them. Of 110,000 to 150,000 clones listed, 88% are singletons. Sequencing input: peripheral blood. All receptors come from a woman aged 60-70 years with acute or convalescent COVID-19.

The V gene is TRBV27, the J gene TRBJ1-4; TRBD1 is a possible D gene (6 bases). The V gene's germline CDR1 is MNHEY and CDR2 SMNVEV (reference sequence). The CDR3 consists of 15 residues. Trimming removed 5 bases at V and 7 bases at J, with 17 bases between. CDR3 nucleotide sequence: TGTGCCAGCAGTCCCACAGGGCTCTCGGTTGAAAAACTGTTTTTT. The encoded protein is CASSPTGLSVEKLFF.

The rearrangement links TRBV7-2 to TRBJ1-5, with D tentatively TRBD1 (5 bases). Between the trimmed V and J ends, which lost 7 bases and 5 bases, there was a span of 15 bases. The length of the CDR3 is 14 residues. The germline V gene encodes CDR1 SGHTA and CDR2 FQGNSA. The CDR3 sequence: CASTVSGTYQPQHF. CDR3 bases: TGTGCCAGCACCGTGAGCGGGACCTATCAGCCCCAGCATTTT. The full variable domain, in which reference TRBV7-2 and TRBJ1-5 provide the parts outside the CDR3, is GAGVSQSPSNKVTEKGKDVELRCDPISGHTALYWYRQSLGQGLEFLIYFQGNSAPDKSGLPSDRFSAERTGGSVSTLTIQRTQQEDSAVYLCASTVSGTYQPQHFGDGTRLSIL.

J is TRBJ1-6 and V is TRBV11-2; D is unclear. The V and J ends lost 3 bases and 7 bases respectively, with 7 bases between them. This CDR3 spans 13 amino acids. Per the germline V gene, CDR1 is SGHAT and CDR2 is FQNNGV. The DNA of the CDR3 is TGTGCCAGCAGCTTGGAGAGAAATTCACCCCTCCACTTT. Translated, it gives CASSLERNSPLHF.

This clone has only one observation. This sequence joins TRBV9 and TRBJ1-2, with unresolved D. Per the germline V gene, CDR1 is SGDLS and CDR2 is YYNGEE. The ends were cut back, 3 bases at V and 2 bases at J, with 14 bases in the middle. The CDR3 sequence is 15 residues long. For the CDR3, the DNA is TGTGCCAGCAGCGCCGACACAACCTACAACTATGGCTACACCTTC. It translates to CASSADTTYNYGYTF.

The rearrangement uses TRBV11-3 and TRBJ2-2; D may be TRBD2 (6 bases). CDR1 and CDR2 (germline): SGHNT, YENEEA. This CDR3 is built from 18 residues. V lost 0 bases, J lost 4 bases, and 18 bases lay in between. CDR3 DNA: TGTGCCAGCAGCTTAGATCAGGCGGGATCCGCGAGCACCGGGGAGCTGTTTTTT. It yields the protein CASSLDQAGSASTGELFF.

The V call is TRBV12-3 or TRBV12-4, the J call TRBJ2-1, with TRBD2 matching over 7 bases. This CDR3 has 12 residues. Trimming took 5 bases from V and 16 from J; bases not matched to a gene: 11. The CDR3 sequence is CASSSGAPPPFF. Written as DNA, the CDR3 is TGTGCCAGCAGTAGCGGGGCGCCCCCGCCTTTCTTC.

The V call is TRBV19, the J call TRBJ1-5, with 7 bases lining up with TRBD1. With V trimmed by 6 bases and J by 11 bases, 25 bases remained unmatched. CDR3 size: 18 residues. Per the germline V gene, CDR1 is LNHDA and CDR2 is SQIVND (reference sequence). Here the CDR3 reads CASSPKTGTDFLFSSQHF. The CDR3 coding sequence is TGTGCCAGTAGCCCAAAAACCGGGACAGACTTTTTGTTTTCGTCCCAGCATTTT.

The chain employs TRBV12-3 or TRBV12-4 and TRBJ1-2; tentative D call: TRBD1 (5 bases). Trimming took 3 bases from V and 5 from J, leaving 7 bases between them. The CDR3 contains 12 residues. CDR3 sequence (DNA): TGTGCCAGCAGTTTCCAGGGTTATGGCTACACCTTC. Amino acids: CASSFQGYGYTF.

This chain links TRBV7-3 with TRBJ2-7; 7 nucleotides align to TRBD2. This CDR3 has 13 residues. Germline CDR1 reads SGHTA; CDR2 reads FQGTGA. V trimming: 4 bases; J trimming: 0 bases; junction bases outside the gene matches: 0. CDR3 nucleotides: TGTGCCAGCAGCTCGGGGGGCTCCTACGAGCAGTACTTC. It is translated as CASSSGGSYEQYF.

The CDR3 region is CASSVVAQYEQYF. CDR3 bases: TGTGCCAGCAGCGTGGTGGCCCAGTACGAGCAGTACTTC. The gene calls are TRBV5-6 and TRBJ2-7; D remains ambiguous. The CDR3 is 13 amino acids. CDR1 and CDR2 from the germline V gene are SGHDT and YYEEEE. Trimming took 4 bases from V and 4 from J, leaving 12 bases between them.

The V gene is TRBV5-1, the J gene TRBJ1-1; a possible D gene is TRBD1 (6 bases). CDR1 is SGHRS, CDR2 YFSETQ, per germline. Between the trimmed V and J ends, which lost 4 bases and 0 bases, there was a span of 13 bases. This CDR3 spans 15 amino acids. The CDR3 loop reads CASSLGGQMNTEAFF. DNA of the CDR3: TGCGCCAGCAGCCTGGGTGGACAGATGAACACTGAAGCTTTCTTT.